Many counts were recorded for the clone carrying this TCR beta chain. With iRepertoire HTBI primers and Arm-PCR of CDR3 regions, TCR beta libraries were built. Via MiXCR, TCRdb re-called the multiplex PCR reads, giving one row per CDR3 protein. The sample has roughly 560,000 distinct CDR3 sequences, approximately 12% seen once. The record originates from a study of regulatory T cells in long-lasting Graves disease. The CDR3 contains 14 residues. Germline V CDR1 and CDR2: MNHNS, SASEGT. Trimming stripped 6 bases from V and 2 bases from J, with 13 bases between. Time point meaning: newly diagnosed GD, antithyroid drugs for less than 3 months. Extracted PBMC RNA gave rise to the TCR library. These data also featured in a second study, about T cells in Graves' hyperthyroidism and ophthalmopathy.

The rearrangement uses TRBV6-1 and TRBJ1-1; D may be TRBD1 (6 bases). The receptor was isolated from a woman under 40 with Graves disease. Sequencing used peripheral blood mononuclear cells (PBMCs), obtained at new diagnosis, from a patient treated with antithyroid drugs. This chain's CDR3 is CASRLDRFNTEAFF. CDR3 sequence (DNA): TGTGCCAGCAGATTGGACAGATTCAACACTGAAGCTTTCTTT.